Included here is one T cell receptor (beta chain) sequence, with context. The table came from immunoSEQ multiplex PCR; TCRdb's copy has only in-frame clones and leaves some out. The sample lists some 90,000 clones; under 85% were seen once. These data come from a study of radiotherapy plus CTLA-4 blockade in lung cancer. The wider study: Among enrolled patients, less than 20% responded and 25% to 35% achieved disease control.

Losses at the gene ends were 1 base for V and 8 bases for J; bases not matched to a gene: 4. CDR3 length equals 14 residues. Germline assignment: CDR1 SEHNR and CDR2 FQNEAQ (reference sequence). Focal radiation and CTLA-4 blockade (ipilimumab) were tested in chemo-refractory metastatic non-small-cell lung cancer patients. The V call is TRBV7-9, the J call TRBJ1-2; 10 nucleotides line up with TRBD1. The source of this sequence is a human donor with non-small cell lung cancer who had stable disease on radiotherapy plus ipilimumab. The specimen was peripheral blood, collected from a patient treated with radiotherapy plus ipilimumab. CDR3 sequence: CASSLGDRGSGYTF. CDR3 nucleotides: TGTGCCAGCAGCTTAGGGGACAGGGGTTCCGGCTACACCTTC.